Listed below are T cell receptor beta chains from one sample, sequenced in a study of T cells in Graves' hyperthyroidism and ophthalmopathy. MiXCR, applied by TCRdb to the multiplex PCR reads, yields one record per CDR3 protein. The sample shows some 300,000 distinct CDR3 sequences, 13% of them seen only once. The sample taken for sequencing was blood. The origin of the receptors is a woman in her twenties or thirties with Graves' hyperthyroidism that later progressed to Graves' ophthalmopathy. Both conserved end residues are part of each CDR3. A D gene is named only where the DNA matches it firmly. The size entry is marked missing in some rows and otherwise reads once, few, many or a size class.

clone_size	v_call	d_call	j_call	cdr3_aa	cdr3_nt
many	TRBV2	-	TRBJ2-3	CATTTLVPQYF	TGTGCCACCACGACACTAGTTCCGCAGTATTTT
few	TRBV7-2	TRBD2	TRBJ2-7	CASSLQAGGRDEQYF	TGTGCCAGCAGCTTACAAGCGGGAGGAAGGGACGAGCAGTACTTC
-	TRBV29-1	-	TRBJ2-1	CSVAMELDEQFF	TGCAGCGTTGCCATGGAATTGGATGAGCAGTTCTTC
many	TRBV24-1	-	TRBJ2-2	CATSDPARGPNTGELFF	TGTGCCACCAGTGATCCCGCCAGGGGCCCGAACACCGGGGAGCTGTTTTTT
few	TRBV14	-	TRBJ2-1	CASSQAMATLAYNEQFF	TGTGCCAGCAGCCAAGCCATGGCTACCCTTGCCTACAATGAGCAGTTCTTC
many	TRBV24-1	TRBD2	TRBJ2-2	CATSGWTSGTETGELFF	TGTGCCACCAGTGGTTGGACTAGCGGGACTGAAACCGGGGAGCTGTTTTTT
few	TRBV11-2	TRBD1	TRBJ2-7	CASSSQTGRNEQYF	TGTGCCAGCAGCTCCCAGACAGGGCGCAACGAGCAGTACTTC
many	TRBV12-3/TRBV12-4	-	TRBJ2-7	CASSLRQYEQYF	TGTGCCAGCAGTCTTCGACAGTACGAGCAGTACTTC
-	TRBV7-2	TRBD2	TRBJ2-1	CASKGLAGAIGNEQFF	TGTGCCAGCAAGGGACTAGCGGGAGCCATCGGCAATGAGCAGTTCTTC
many	TRBV7-2	-	TRBJ2-2	CASSGWTTLFTGELFF	TGTGCCAGCAGCGGCTGGACTACCCTCTTTACCGGGGAGCTGTTTTTT
-	TRBV29-1	-	TRBJ1-2	CSVTWAGAHNYGYTF	TGCAGCGTTACATGGGCAGGGGCGCATAACTATGGCTACACCTTC
many	TRBV29-1	-	TRBJ2-3	CSVEAGTDTQYF	TGCAGCGTTGAGGCTGGCACAGATACGCAGTATTTT
many	TRBV19	-	TRBJ1-1	CASTQSVGGTEAFF	TGTGCCAGTACCCAATCGGTCGGGGGCACTGAAGCTTTCTTT
-	TRBV7-6	-	TRBJ2-1	CASSGSSTYNEQFF	TGTGCCAGCAGCGGGAGCTCGACCTACAATGAGCAGTTCTTC
few	TRBV7-9	TRBD1	TRBJ1-1	CASSLVGTGGTEAFF	TGTGCCAGCAGCTTAGTTGGGACAGGGGGCACTGAAGCTTTCTTT
many	TRBV3-1	-	TRBJ2-1	CASSQDTSDNEQFF	TGTGCCAGCAGCCAAGATACCAGCGACAATGAGCAGTTCTTC
few	TRBV19	-	TRBJ2-7	CASSAPHYEQYF	TGTGCCAGTAGTGCCCCACACTACGAGCAGTACTTC
many	TRBV18	TRBD1	TRBJ1-1	CASSTRTGGMNTEAFF	TGTGCCAGCTCAACTCGGACAGGGGGGATGAACACTGAAGCTTTCTTT
few	TRBV5-4	TRBD1	TRBJ2-1	CASSSRTGGATGYNEQFF	TGTGCCAGCAGCTCGAGGACAGGGGGGGCCACAGGCTACAATGAGCAGTTCTTC
many	TRBV2	-	TRBJ2-7	CASSELANEQYF	TGTGCCAGCAGTGAATTGGCGAACGAGCAGTACTTC
few	TRBV5-4	-	TRBJ2-6	CASSSGGPGANVLTF	TGTGCCAGCAGCTCAGGCGGACCTGGGGCCAACGTCCTGACTTTC
many	TRBV3-1	-	TRBJ2-2	CASSIPGSDTGELFF	TGTGCCAGCAGCATCCCCGGGAGCGACACCGGGGAGCTGTTTTTT
many	TRBV5-1	-	TRBJ2-1	CASRKGGENEQFF	TGCGCCAGCCGAAAGGGGGGAGAAAATGAGCAGTTCTTC
few	TRBV7-2	-	TRBJ2-6	CANSLGGTGANVLTF	TGTGCCAACAGCTTAGGGGGGACTGGGGCCAACGTCCTGACTTTC
many	TRBV10-3	TRBD2	TRBJ2-5	CAISAGTSRETQYF	TGTGCCATCAGTGCAGGGACTAGCCGAGAGACCCAGTACTTC
many	TRBV7-9	-	TRBJ1-1	CASSLLVPGHDFEAFF	TGTGCCAGCAGCTTACTAGTCCCGGGACACGATTTTGAAGCTTTCTTT
-	TRBV5-4	-	TRBJ1-2	CASSLVGGATTYGYTF	TGTGCCAGCAGCTTGGTTGGGGGGGCCACCACCTATGGCTACACCTTC
few	TRBV19	-	TRBJ2-7	CASSMLARTYEQYF	TGTGCCAGTAGTATGCTAGCCCGCACCTACGAGCAGTACTTC
-	TRBV3-2	-	TRBJ2-7	CASSPTGGARSEQYF	TGTGCCAGCAGTCCGACAGGGGGCGCAAGGAGCGAGCAGTACTTC
few	TRBV19	-	TRBJ2-3	CASSDRSTDTQYF	TGTGCCAGTTCGGACCGGAGCACAGATACGCAGTATTTT
-	TRBV7-8	TRBD2	TRBJ2-1	CASRGGRAVNEQFF	TGTGCCAGCAGGGGCGGGAGGGCCGTCAATGAGCAGTTCTTC
-	TRBV24-1	TRBD1	TRBJ2-5	CATSDQSGQGKETQYF	TGTGCCACCAGTGATCAGTCCGGACAGGGTAAAGAGACCCAGTACTTC
many	TRBV6-5	-	TRBJ1-4	CASSYSTGSAEKLFF	TGTGCCAGCAGTTACTCTACTGGGAGTGCTGAAAAACTGTTTTTT
many	TRBV7-9	-	TRBJ1-1	CASRAETEAFF	TGTGCCAGCAGAGCTGAGACTGAAGCTTTCTTT
few	TRBV7-6	TRBD2	TRBJ2-7	CASSLGAGGSEQYF	TGTGCCAGCAGCCTCGGAGCGGGAGGGTCCGAGCAGTACTTC
many	TRBV3-1	-	TRBJ2-5	CASSQAVYQETQYF	TGTGCCAGCAGCCAGGCAGTGTACCAAGAGACCCAGTACTTC
-	TRBV9	TRBD2	TRBJ2-2	CASRGGDPGVSGELFF	TGTGCCAGCCGTGGGGGGGACCCCGGAGTATCCGGGGAGCTGTTTTTT
many	TRBV20-1	-	TRBJ2-1	CSARGPIYDNEQFF	TGCAGTGCTAGAGGCCCTATTTATGACAATGAGCAGTTCTTC
many	TRBV7-2	-	TRBJ1-1	CASSFSPNTEAFF	TGTGCCAGCAGCTTTTCGCCGAACACTGAAGCTTTCTTT
many	TRBV18	TRBD1	TRBJ2-3	CASSPDPGQGSADTQYF	TGTGCCAGCTCACCGGATCCGGGACAGGGGTCGGCAGATACGCAGTATTTT
many	TRBV5-4	-	TRBJ1-1	CATYPGPMNTEAFF	TGTGCCACTTATCCGGGACCGATGAACACTGAAGCTTTCTTT
many	TRBV2	TRBD1	TRBJ1-6	CASSDRGVNSPLHF	TGTGCCAGCAGTGACAGGGGGGTGAATTCACCCCTCCACTTT
many	TRBV7-9	TRBD1	TRBJ2-7	CASSDRDRDEQYF	TGTGCCAGCAGCGACCGGGACAGGGACGAGCAGTACTTC
many	TRBV18	TRBD2	TRBJ2-5	CASSTRAGVTQETQYF	TGTGCCAGCTCAACCCGAGCGGGAGTGACTCAAGAGACCCAGTACTTC
many	TRBV18	TRBD1	TRBJ2-1	CASSQLPGQEQFF	TGTGCCAGCTCACAACTCCCGGGACAGGAGCAGTTCTTC